Included here is one T cell receptor beta chain sequence, with context. Germline loops: CDR1 MNHEY, CDR2 SVGAGI. The trim removed 3 bases at V and 7 bases at J, leaving 6 bases unmatched. CDR3 length equals 13 residues. Method: immunoSEQ multiplex PCR; TCRdb's copy keeps in-frame clones and lacks some. The table records some 45,000 clones, around 89% of them present only once. The sample comes from a study of OX40 agonist ivuxolimab in advanced cancers. The TCR sequence derives from an adult with an advanced solid tumor such as melanoma, head and neck, liver or kidney cancer. This material consisted of CD4+ or CD8+ T cells sorted from blood, taken in a trial of the OX40 agonist ivuxolimab. V is TRBV6-5 and J is TRBJ2-7, with 7 bases that match TRBD2. DNA of the CDR3: TGTGCCAGCAGTTATGGTGCCGGGGGGGAGCAGTACTTC. Its protein is CASSYGAGGEQYF.